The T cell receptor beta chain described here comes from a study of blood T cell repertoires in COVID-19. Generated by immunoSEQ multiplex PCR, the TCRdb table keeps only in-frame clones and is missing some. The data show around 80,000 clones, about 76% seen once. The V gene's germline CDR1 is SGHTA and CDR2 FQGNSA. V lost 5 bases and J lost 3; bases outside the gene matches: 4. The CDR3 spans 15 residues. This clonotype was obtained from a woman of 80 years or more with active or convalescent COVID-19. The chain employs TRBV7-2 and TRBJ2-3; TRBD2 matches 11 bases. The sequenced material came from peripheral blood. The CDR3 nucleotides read TGTGCCAGCAGCGAACTAGCGGGGGCTACAGATACGCAGTATTTT. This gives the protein CASSELAGATDTQYF. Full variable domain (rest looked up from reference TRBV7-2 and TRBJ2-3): GAGVSQSPSNKVTEKGKDVELRCDPISGHTALYWYRQSLGQGLEFLIYFQGNSAPDKSGLPSDRFSAERTGGSVSTLTIQRTQQEDSAVYLCASSELAGATDTQYFGPGTRLTVL.